Listed here are 11 T cell receptor beta chains from one sample, sequenced in a study of cytomegalovirus exposure and HLA in healthy donors. A multiplex PCR was run with 60 Vbeta primers and 13 Jbeta primers. Here immunoSEQ multiplex PCR was the method, and the copy in TCRdb shows in-frame clones only, minus some. The sample shows about 170,000 clones, 85% of them seen only once. Input material: PBMCs. These receptors originate from a boy aged 2 to 9 in good health and CMV-seronegative.

J is TRBJ1-5 and V is TRBV28; 9 positions agree with TRBD1. Germline V gene data show CDR1 as MDHEN and CDR2 as SYDVKM. Unmatched junction bases numbered 11, after V lost 5 bases and J lost 6 bases. The CDR3 has 16 amino acids. CDR3 coding DNA: TGTGCCAGCAGTCTGGACAGGGGCCTCGGGGTTCAGCCCCAGCATTTT. Translating it yields CASSLDRGLGVQPQHF.

The genes are TRBV10-3 and TRBJ2-7, with a possible D match to TRBD1 (6 bases). The ends were cut back, 3 bases at V and 5 bases at J, with 8 bases in the middle. The CDR3 covers 12 residues. Germline V gives CDR1 ENHRY, CDR2 SYGVKD. DNA for the CDR3: TGTGCCATCAGTGACCAGGGGCACGAGCAGTACGTC. Residues: CAISDQGHEQYV.

This chain uses TRBV19 with TRBJ1-2; D uncertain. CDR1 and CDR2 (germline): LNHDA, SQIVND (reference sequence). This CDR3 has 12 amino acids. V dropped 6 bases and J dropped 8 bases, with 13 bases sitting between them. The DNA for the CDR3 is TGTGCCAGTAGGCAAGGTGGGAGCGGCTACACCTTC. Translating gives CASRQGGSGYTF.

J is TRBJ2-5 and V is TRBV7-2; 10 bases are shared with TRBD1. This CDR3 region has 13 residues. The V and J ends lost 5 bases and 7 bases, in that order; junction bases with no gene match: 4. Germline lookup yields CDR1 SGHTA and CDR2 FQGNSA. The CDR3 bases are TGTGCCAGCAGCCTAGGGGACAGGGGGACCCAGTACTTC. Its protein product is CASSLGDRGTQYF. Supplemented by reference TRBV7-2 and TRBJ2-5, the full variable domain reads GAGVSQSPSNKVTEKGKDVELRCDPISGHTALYWYRQSLGQGLEFLIYFQGNSAPDKSGLPSDRFSAERTGGSVSTLTIQRTQQEDSAVYLCASSLGDRGTQYFGPGTRLLVL.

The genes are TRBV10-3 and TRBJ1-3; D unclear. Germline V lookup: CDR1 ENHRY, CDR2 SYGVKD. The CDR3 loop spans 14 amino acids. V lost 8 bases and J lost 2, with 13 bases in between. The CDR3: CAIGPRETGNTIYF. CDR3 sequence (DNA): TGTGCCATCGGTCCCCGGGAGACTGGAAACACCATATATTTT.

The rearrangement links TRBV7-9 to TRBJ1-3, with D unclear. This CDR3 comprises 12 residues. CDR1 and CDR2 (germline): SEHNR, FQNEAQ (reference sequence). V lost 11 bases, J lost 0 bases, and 8 bases lay in between. CDR3 in DNA: TGTGCCTACACAGTCTCTGGAAACACCATATATTTT. It is translated as CAYTVSGNTIYF.

V is TRBV5-4 and J is TRBJ2-1; TRBD2 agrees at 7 bases. V gave up 2 bases and J gave up 7 bases; unmatched junction bases: 3. Per germline, CDR1 SGHNT and CDR2 YYREEE (reference sequence). The CDR3 consists of 13 residues. The CDR3 is CASSFSGGNEQFF. Here the CDR3 DNA reads TGTGCCAGCAGCTTCTCGGGGGGTAATGAGCAGTTCTTC.

This chain uses TRBV6-6 with TRBJ1-5; 11 bases agree with TRBD1. The CDR3 has 15 residues. J lost 5 bases, V lost 6 bases, and 6 bases had no gene match. Germline V gene lookup returns CDR1 MNHNY and CDR2 SVGAGI (reference sequence). The CDR3 sequence is CASSPGTGGYQPQHF. For the CDR3, the DNA is TGTGCCAGCAGCCCTGGGACAGGGGGGTATCAGCCCCAGCATTTT.

Regarding this clone: Relative to the germline gene, one junction end is altered; a read error may explain this. The chain is built from TRBV7-7 and TRBJ2-7; D remains unclear. CDR1 and CDR2 from the germline V gene are SSHAT and FNYEAQ (reference sequence). CDR3 length equals 14 residues. This chain's CDR3 is CASSSRQEPYEQYF. The CDR3 nucleotides read TGTGCTAGCAGCTCCAGGCAGGAACCCTACGAGCAGTACTTC.

The rearrangement links TRBV28 to TRBJ2-4, with TRBD2 matching over 9 bases. CDR3 length: 18 residues. Germline V gene data show CDR1 as MDHEN and CDR2 as SYDVKM. The ends lost 0 bases at V and 3 bases at J; junction bases unmatched: 9. DNA for the CDR3: TGTGCCAGCAGTTTATGGCGGGGGGGCCTGAGAAGCAAAAACATTCAGTACTTC. Translating it yields CASSLWRGGLRSKNIQYF.

The chain uses TRBV6-1 and TRBJ2-7; no firm D call. V gave up 8 bases and J gave up 0 bases, with 14 bases separating them. Germline CDR1 reads MNHNS; CDR2 reads SASEGT. The CDR3 totals 14 residues. CDR3 sequence: CASAPLDNSYEQYF. For the CDR3, the DNA is TGTGCCAGCGCGCCCTTAGACAACTCCTACGAGCAGTACTTC.